The T cell receptor (beta chain) described here comes from a study of blood T cell repertoires in COVID-19. Study overall: The cDNA or gDNA used as material had been derived from T cells, B-cell-depleted T cells, or PBMCs.

Original analysis: Reference gene primer amplification gave nucleated cell count estimates. The data were produced by immunoSEQ multiplex PCR, yet TCRdb's version contains in-frame clones alone and is incomplete. V, J and clone size are taken as reported in that table, and D and trimming were inferred from the DNA itself. The sample has 20,000 to 25,000 clones; around nine tenths are singletons. Germline V gene sequence: CDR1 MNHEY, CDR2 SVGEGT. This CDR3 spans 12 amino acids. Unmatched junction bases numbered 1, after V lost 5 bases and J lost 7 bases. This receptor was identified in a woman older than 75 with active COVID-19. This chain links TRBV6-2 or TRBV6-3 with TRBJ1-1; TRBD1 matches 10 bases. Input material: peripheral blood. CDR3 nucleotides: TGTGCCAGCAGTAGGACAGGGGGTGAAGCTTTCTTT. It translates to CASSRTGGEAFF.